This T cell receptor (beta chain) originates from a study of a mutant IDH1 vaccine in newly diagnosed glioma. V was pared by 2 bases and J by 2 bases, with 0 bases between. The CDR3 contains 11 residues. Looked up from germline, CDR1 is SGHTA and CDR2 is FQGNSA. Measured with immunoSEQ multiplex PCR; TCRdb has only the in-frame clones, and not every one. The sample shows around 41,000 clones, roughly 84% of them seen only once. The time point denotes: week 11, during vaccination. Each dose delivered 300 ug of mutant IDH1 20-mer peptide subcutaneously with imiquimod. On this clone itself: No antigen is known for it.

This TCR came from a man in his forties with glioma. Sequences were derived from PBMCs, sampled from a glioma patient whose treatment included an IDH1 peptide vaccine. The genes are TRBV7-2 and TRBJ2-5; D unresolved. CDR3 bases: TGTGCCAGCAGCTTACAAGAGACCCAGTACTTC. This encodes CASSLQETQYF.